This paragraph reports one TCR beta chain. It has no known antigen specificity. No qualities accompany the bases; no much larger clone lies one base away. V and J lose 2 bases and 6 bases, and a span of 16 bases separates them. The CDR3, cysteine through phenylalanine, is 15 amino acids long. The kept DNA is CDR3 alone, 45 bases in frame from the first base. CDR1 WNHNN and CDR2 SYGVQD are derived from the germline V gene (reference sequence). The time point label, as the study defines it: baseline before first vaccination. Vaccinee samples were obtained from the UK trials COV001 and COV002, which included a single-blind randomized controlled phase 2/3 trial of AZD1222 (ChAdOx1 nCoV-19) in healthy adults. For TCRbeta chain sequencing, PBMC samples were collected from trial participants at day 0 and at day 28 after the second dose. The CDR3 regions of human TCRbeta chains were analyzed by immunosequencing. As for the original processing: TCRs in the repertoires were matched against a reference library of SARS-CoV-2-specific TCRs that had been generated with the MIRA antigen-specificity platform. Breadth was defined as the fraction of unique TCRs that were SARS-CoV-2-associated. Depth was defined as the fraction of total T cells that were SARS-CoV-2-associated. Using the MIRA data, each spike-specific TCR was mapped to the spike region that the TCR reacts to and placed in a CD4 or CD8 class. Log10-transformed breadth and depth values were compared by one-way ANOVA with Sidak's multiple comparisons tests. TCRdb stores this immuneACCESS table with in-frame sequences only. Part of the clones is absent; in the studies checked, under half of the shortfall reflects unresolved V genes, and no reason is known for the rest. Clone size and V and J calls were adopted from that table, with D and trimming inferred from the DNA. This sample lists 130,000 to 150,000 clones; more than 70% were detected once. The ten largest clones take up about 15% of the sample.

The sample comes from a study of T cell responses to AZD1222 COVID-19 vaccine (dated by TCRdb to 2020 to 2023). About the investigation overall: Because spike-specific TCR depth and breadth did not differ between the two schedules, AZD1222 recipients who got a second dose at roughly 4 weeks were pooled with those who got a second dose at roughly 12 weeks. TCR sequencing covered 230 or so trial participants: 200 to 220 given two doses of AZD1222 and 26 given two doses of MenACWY control vaccine. Trial participants were enrolled by age into subgroups of 18-55, 56-69 and 70-plus years, and roughly 160, 29 and 62 TCR-sequenced participants, respectively, were included in these subgroups.

What the authors observed across the whole study: Reportedly, almost half of the unique spike-specific TCRs recognized epitopes lying outside the regions that are mutated in the B.1.351 and B.1.1.7 variants. In the small 56-69-year group, the increase in depth fell short of significance, most likely because of low power. Vaccine-associated CD4 TCRs spanned the whole spike protein, with dominant responses in regions 160-218 and 743-854. Because no samples from the day 14 peak response were available, repertoires could be characterized only after the peak T cell response. Only five to seven AZD1222 recipients were SARS-CoV-2 seropositive at baseline, limiting conclusions about previously exposed vaccinees. Participants were mostly white British, with more females than males. The authors suggested clonal diversity may have been underestimated. Spike-specific TCR breadth and depth rose significantly after two AZD1222 doses compared with day 0 and with MenACWY recipients.

The rearranged chain carries TRBV10-1 and TRBJ1-2; no D segment can be confidently identified. The sequencing used peripheral blood, collected on day 0 of AZD1222 vaccination. The sequence was collected from an adult in good health. The DNA sequence reads TGCGCCAGCAGTGAGACTCTCCAGGACGGAGATGGCTACACCTTC. Its protein product is CASSETLQDGDGYTF.